This T cell receptor beta chain was observed in a study of cytomegalovirus exposure and HLA in healthy donors (dated by TCRdb to the late 2010s). About the full investigation: According to a later analysis, the approximately 120 validation repertoires were produced on the same platform as the 700 or so repertoires of the first cohort. To predict cytomegalovirus infection status, the study brought together high-throughput TCR immunosequencing, statistical association of individual TCRs with disease status, and machine learning. In addition to the first cohort of around 670 subjects, a separate validation cohort of 130 or so different subjects was used. The study was designed to test whether signatures of past pathogen exposure could be identified by cataloging public T cell receptors. The study at large found these results: The study listed 164 TCR beta chains as associated with cytomegalovirus. In a later analysis, TCRs clustered in the first cohort were found to also tend to co-occur in the roughly 130 validation repertoires, with roughly 93% of cluster scores above 0. The validation cohort had no HLA typing available for a later analysis, so co-occurrence within that cohort was assessed over all 130 or so repertoires. In vitro tests confirmed that a few of the cytomegalovirus-associated TCR beta chains recognize cytomegalovirus antigens. Cytomegalovirus status was reported to be diagnosed by the classifier with high specificity and sensitivity in both the original and validation cohorts. The authors suggested that the approach could potentially be generalized to other disease states and immunological phenotypes. Most TCR sequences were observed very rarely across donors, whereas some public TCRs were present in many individuals.

This clone appeared a single time. This clone's antigen is unknown. Base qualities are not recorded, but no much larger clone differs from it by a single base. Donors formed part of the validation cohort, which comprised about 130 subjects and was distinct from the first cohort of under 850 subjects. Receptor amplification or capture employed the immunoSEQ multiplex PCR assay. In the original analysis: A statistical classification framework was developed to diagnose cytomegalovirus status using the catalog of TCR beta chain sequences. TCRdb obtained this table from immuneACCESS and retained in-frame rearrangements with V and J assigned. These tables miss some clones; where compared with another copy, unresolved V genes account for less than half of the shortfall, and the remainder is unexplained. V and J calls and clone size follow that table, whereas D and trimming were derived from the DNA. This sample is represented by under 80,000 clones; roughly 90% of them were singletons. Of the sample, 0.95% to 1.5% falls within the top ten clones.

Sequenced material: PBMCs. This sequence was found in a woman aged 18 to 35 in good health and CMV-seronegative.

Here is the DNA: TGTGCCAGCAGTCGGACTCTCCAAGAGACCCAGTACTTC. Translated, it gives CASSRTLQETQYF. Here the chain combines TRBV6-5 and TRBJ2-5; TRBD2 is a weak D gene call, 5 bases matching. The germline V gene yields MNHEY for CDR1 and SVGAGI for CDR2. The CDR3 sequence holds 13 residues, the cysteine and phenylalanine included. This entry keeps only the CDR3 DNA: 39 bases, framed from base 1. V and J lose 5 bases and 1 base, and a span of 8 bases separates them.